The following is a T cell receptor (beta chain) sequence with its context. This clone's antigen is unknown. No qualities accompany the bases; no much larger clone lies one base away. These data come from a study of T cell responses to AZD1222 COVID-19 vaccine listed by TCRdb under 2021. In terms of the full investigation: A total of 233 trial participants underwent TCR sequencing, of whom nearly 210 received two doses of AZD1222 and some 26 received two doses of the MenACWY control vaccine. Enrollment into the trials was organized by age into subgroups of 18-55, 56-69 and 70-plus years, and those subgroups contained approximately 160, 26 and 62 TCR-sequenced participants, respectively.

Study-wide findings and limitations: Because no day 14 peak-response samples were available, the repertoires could be characterized only after the peak T cell response. Nearly half of unique spike-specific TCRs reportedly recognized epitopes outside regions mutated in the B.1.351 and B.1.1.7 variants. Vaccine-associated CD4 TCRs spanned the whole spike protein, with dominant responses in regions 160-218 and 743-854. The 56-69-year group was small, and its depth increase did not reach significance, likely because of low power. Only five to seven AZD1222 recipients were SARS-CoV-2 seropositive at baseline, limiting conclusions about previously exposed vaccinees. After two AZD1222 doses, both the breadth and the depth of spike-specific TCRs were significantly higher than at day 0 and than in MenACWY recipients. Participants were mostly white British, with more females than males. The authors suggested clonal diversity may have been underestimated.

Reading the label with the study, this specimen's time point is: baseline before first vaccination. This specimen's treatment or condition label, per the study, means: meningococcal conjugate vaccine given as trial control. Vaccinee samples were obtained from the UK trials COV001 and COV002, which included a single-blind randomized controlled phase 2/3 trial of AZD1222 (ChAdOx1 nCoV-19) in healthy adults. For TCRbeta chain sequencing, PBMC samples were collected from trial participants at day 0 and at day 28 after the second dose. The CDR3 regions of human TCRbeta chains were subjected to immunosequencing. Turning to the authors' computational methods: TCRs in the repertoires were compared against a reference library of SARS-CoV-2-specific TCRs that had been generated with the MIRA antigen-specificity platform. Breadth meant the fraction of unique TCRs that were SARS-CoV-2-associated, whereas depth meant the fraction of total T cells that were SARS-CoV-2-associated. Using the MIRA data, every spike-specific TCR was mapped to the spike region that the TCR reacted to and assigned to either a CD4 or a CD8 class. Log10-transformed breadth and depth values were compared by one-way ANOVA with Sidak's multiple comparisons tests. TCRdb limited this immuneACCESS table to in-frame rearrangements with V and J called. A share of clones is missing; checked studies link under half to unresolved V genes, and the rest is unexplained. That table furnishes V, J and clone size, whereas the DNA furnished D and trimming. This sample lists around 74,000 clones; 92% were detected once. Roughly 6.4% of the sample belongs to the ten largest clones.

V is pared back by 5 bases and J by 3 bases, with 5 bases lying between the germline termini. Via the germline V gene, CDR1 is MDHEN and CDR2 SYDVKM. The CDR3 runs 12 amino acids, cysteine and phenylalanine included. The sequence is cut down to CDR3 DNA, 36 bases in frame from base 1. The receptor's source is an adult in good health. This receptor chain uses TRBV28 and TRBJ1-5; too little of a D gene remains to name it. The sequencing used peripheral blood, collected on day 0 of MenACWY control vaccination. The DNA sequence is given as TGTGCCAGCAGTCAAAACAATCAGCCCCAGCATTTT. It specifies CASSQNNQPQHF.